The rows below give T cell receptor beta chains drawn from one sample of a study of blood T cell repertoires in COVID-19. Repertoires were generated with immunoSEQ multiplex PCR, while TCRdb's copy carries only in-frame clones and drops some. The table shows approximately 400,000 clones, with over 65% occurring only once. The sample was peripheral blood. These receptors all stem from a human donor with acute or convalescent COVID-19. The donor label of this sample is uncertain. The CDR3 runs from the conserved cysteine through the conserved F or W. The D gene is left open where the match is weak. Expanded clones get a size class; other rows say once, few or many, or leave the size out.

J gene: TRBJ2-2; D gene: TRBD1; V gene: TRBV5-6; clone size: NA; CDR3 length: 19; CDR3 DNA: TGTGCCAGCAGCTACAGAAAATCCGGGACAGGGTTAACAACCGGGGAGCTGTTTTTT; CDR3 protein: CASSYRKSGTGLTTGELFF
J gene: TRBJ2-7; D gene: NA; V gene: TRBV7-6; clone size: few; CDR3 length: 16; CDR3 DNA: TGTGCCAGCAGCACCAGTCGAGACAGGTCATCCTACGAGCAGTACTTC; CDR3 protein: CASSTSRDRSSYEQYF
J gene: TRBJ1-1; D gene: TRBD1; V gene: TRBV19; clone size: NA; CDR3 length: 13; CDR3 DNA: TGTGCCAGTGGGACAGGGGGCTTGACTGAAGCTTTCTTT; CDR3 protein: CASGTGGLTEAFF
J gene: TRBJ1-5; D gene: NA; V gene: TRBV28; clone size: NA; CDR3 length: 15; CDR3 DNA: TGTGCCAGCAGTACGATTCGGTCGGTGGATCAGCCCCAGCATTTT; CDR3 protein: CASSTIRSVDQPQHF
J gene: TRBJ1-1; D gene: NA; V gene: TRBV20-1; clone size: NA; CDR3 length: 11; CDR3 DNA: TGCAGTGAGGCAGGGAACACTGAAGCTTTCTTT; CDR3 protein: CSEAGNTEAFF
J gene: TRBJ2-1; D gene: TRBD1; V gene: TRBV11-2; clone size: once; CDR3 length: 16; CDR3 DNA: TGTGCCAGCAGCACCCACTACGGGACAGGGGACAATGAGCAGTTCTTC; CDR3 protein: CASSTHYGTGDNEQFF
J gene: TRBJ2-1; D gene: TRBD2; V gene: TRBV2; clone size: NA; CDR3 length: 14; CDR3 DNA: TGTGCCAGCAGTGAAGGCGGGGGGATGAATGAGCAGTTCTTC; CDR3 protein: CASSEGGGMNEQFF
J gene: TRBJ1-6; D gene: NA; V gene: TRBV7-9; clone size: NA; CDR3 length: 14; CDR3 DNA: TGTGCCAGCAGCTTCGGCGGGGAGAGTTCACCCCTCCACTTT; CDR3 protein: CASSFGGESSPLHF
J gene: TRBJ2-5; D gene: TRBD2; V gene: TRBV7-9; clone size: NA; CDR3 length: 14; CDR3 DNA: TGTGCCAGCAGCCCCGGGACTAGCGAAGAGACCCAGTACTTC; CDR3 protein: CASSPGTSEETQYF
J gene: TRBJ1-3; D gene: TRBD1; V gene: TRBV27; clone size: NA; CDR3 length: 14; CDR3 DNA: TGTGCCAGCAGTACACGGACAGGGGGAAACACCATATATTTT; CDR3 protein: CASSTRTGGNTIYF
J gene: TRBJ1-1; D gene: NA; V gene: TRBV18; clone size: NA; CDR3 length: 13; CDR3 DNA: TGTGCCAGCTCACCCCAGGGTTACACTGAAGCTTTCTTT; CDR3 protein: CASSPQGYTEAFF
J gene: TRBJ1-1; D gene: NA; V gene: TRBV28; clone size: NA; CDR3 length: 15; CDR3 DNA: TGTGCCAGCAGGGGGAGCCAGGGGAGTGGGACTGAAGCTTTCTTT; CDR3 protein: CASRGSQGSGTEAFF
J gene: TRBJ1-2; D gene: NA; V gene: TRBV7-9; clone size: NA; CDR3 length: 18; CDR3 DNA: TGTGCCAGCAGCGTTGAACAGGAGCCATTAAGGACTAACTATGGCTACACCTTC; CDR3 protein: CASSVEQEPLRTNYGYTF
J gene: TRBJ1-5; D gene: NA; V gene: TRBV13; clone size: few; CDR3 length: 15; CDR3 DNA: TGTGCCAGCAGCAGAGGGACACTTAACGGCCAGCCCCAGCATTTT; CDR3 protein: CASSRGTLNGQPQHF
J gene: TRBJ1-5; D gene: NA; V gene: TRBV18; clone size: NA; CDR3 length: 13; CDR3 DNA: TGTGCCAGCTCGATGCAGGGAGGTCAGCCCCAGCATTTT; CDR3 protein: CASSMQGGQPQHF
J gene: TRBJ2-1; D gene: TRBD2; V gene: TRBV2; clone size: NA; CDR3 length: 17; CDR3 DNA: TGTGCCAGCAGTAGGGGGACTAGCGGGGGCCGCTACAATGAGCAGTTCTTC; CDR3 protein: CASSRGTSGGRYNEQFF
J gene: TRBJ1-6; D gene: NA; V gene: TRBV5-4; clone size: NA; CDR3 length: 15; CDR3 DNA: TGTGCCAGCAGCCTGAGAGCCGAACATAATTCACCCCTCCACTTT; CDR3 protein: CASSLRAEHNSPLHF
J gene: TRBJ2-3; D gene: NA; V gene: TRBV7-2; clone size: NA; CDR3 length: 12; CDR3 DNA: TGTGCCAGCAGCCCATACTACAATACGCAGTATTTT; CDR3 protein: CASSPYYNTQYF
J gene: TRBJ1-3; D gene: NA; V gene: TRBV12-3/TRBV12-4; clone size: NA; CDR3 length: 13; CDR3 DNA: TGTGCCAGCAAAGAGGTCTCTGGAAACACCATATATTTT; CDR3 protein: CASKEVSGNTIYF
J gene: TRBJ1-6; D gene: NA; V gene: TRBV15; clone size: NA; CDR3 length: 16; CDR3 DNA: TGTGCCACCAGCAGAGATCTGAGCTTGGGGGGGTCACCCCTCCACTTT; CDR3 protein: CATSRDLSLGGSPLHF
J gene: TRBJ2-7; D gene: NA; V gene: TRBV7-2; clone size: few; CDR3 length: 16; CDR3 DNA: TGTGCCAGCAGCCTGCTCTTCTTGACAGGCGGCCACGAGCAGTACTTC; CDR3 protein: CASSLLFLTGGHEQYF
J gene: TRBJ1-1; D gene: TRBD1; V gene: TRBV19; clone size: NA; CDR3 length: 14; CDR3 DNA: TGTGCCAGTAGTATACCACAGGGGCGCACTGAAGCTTTCTTT; CDR3 protein: CASSIPQGRTEAFF
J gene: TRBJ1-1; D gene: TRBD1; V gene: TRBV7-9; clone size: few; CDR3 length: 16; CDR3 DNA: TGTGCCAGCAGCGCTTGGACAGGACTCAAATACACTGAAGCTTTCTTT; CDR3 protein: CASSAWTGLKYTEAFF
J gene: TRBJ2-4; D gene: NA; V gene: TRBV2; clone size: many; CDR3 length: 14; CDR3 DNA: TGTGCCAGCAGTGCAAGGGACGGATCGAGCCCGGGGGACTTC; CDR3 protein: CASSARDGSSPGDF
J gene: TRBJ1-2; D gene: NA; V gene: TRBV3-1/TRBV3-2; clone size: NA; CDR3 length: 16; CDR3 DNA: TGTGCCAGCAGCCAACGGGACCGGGGGGTGGCATATGGCTACACCTTC; CDR3 protein: CASSQRDRGVAYGYTF
J gene: TRBJ1-5; D gene: TRBD1; V gene: TRBV24-1; clone size: NA; CDR3 length: 14; CDR3 DNA: TGTGCCACTCAGATGGCAGGGGGCGGGCAGCCCCAGCATTTT; CDR3 protein: CATQMAGGGQPQHF
J gene: TRBJ2-7; D gene: TRBD2; V gene: TRBV5-1; clone size: once; CDR3 length: 14; CDR3 DNA: TGCGCCAGCAGCTTGGGTAGCGGGGGCTACGAGCAGTACTTC; CDR3 protein: CASSLGSGGYEQYF
J gene: TRBJ2-7; D gene: TRBD1; V gene: TRBV18; clone size: NA; CDR3 length: 15; CDR3 DNA: TGTGCCAGCTCAGGGGAACAGGGGGGCCCCTACGAGCAGTACTTC; CDR3 protein: CASSGEQGGPYEQYF